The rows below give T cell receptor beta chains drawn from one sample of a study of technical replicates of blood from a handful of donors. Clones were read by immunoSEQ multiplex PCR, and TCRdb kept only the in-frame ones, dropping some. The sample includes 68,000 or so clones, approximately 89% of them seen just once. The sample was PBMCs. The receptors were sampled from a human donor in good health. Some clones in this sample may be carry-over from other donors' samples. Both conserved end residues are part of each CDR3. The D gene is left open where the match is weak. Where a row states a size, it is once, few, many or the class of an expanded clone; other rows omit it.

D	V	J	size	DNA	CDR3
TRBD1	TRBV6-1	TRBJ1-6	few	TGTGCCAGCACCGGGACAGCAATCCTACCCACACCCCTCCACTTT	CASTGTAILPTPLHF
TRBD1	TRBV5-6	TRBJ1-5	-	TGTGCCAGCAGCTTTAGGACAGGGGGCGGGCAGCCCCAGCATTTT	CASSFRTGGGQPQHF
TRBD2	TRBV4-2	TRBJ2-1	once	TGTGCCAGCAGCCACGGACTAGCGGGGGGGAGTATAGGCTACAATGAGCAGTTCTTC	CASSHGLAGGSIGYNEQFF
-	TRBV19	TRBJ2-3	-	TGTGCCAGCGCCGTGAGCGCAGATACGCAGTATTTT	CASAVSADTQYF
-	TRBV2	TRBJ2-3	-	TGTGCCAGCCGTAGCGGTTTTTTCGATGATACGCAGTATTTT	CASRSGFFDDTQYF
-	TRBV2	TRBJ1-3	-	TGTGCCAGCGTTTCTTCGCGGGGGGCGGGAAACACCATATATTTT	CASVSSRGAGNTIYF
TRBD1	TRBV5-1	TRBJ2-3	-	TGCGCCAGCAGCTCCCAGGGGGCTGGCACAGATACGCAGTATTTT	CASSSQGAGTDTQYF
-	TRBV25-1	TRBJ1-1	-	TGTGCCAGCATCCCTGCGGGAATAAACACTGAAGCTTTCTTT	CASIPAGINTEAFF
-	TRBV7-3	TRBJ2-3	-	TGTGCCAGCAGCCTTAGAGGGGGGGCCGCAGATACGCAGTATTTT	CASSLRGGAADTQYF
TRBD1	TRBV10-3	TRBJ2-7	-	TGTGCCATCGGGGACAGGGGACACGAGCAGTACTTC	CAIGDRGHEQYF
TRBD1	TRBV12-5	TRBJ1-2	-	TGTGCTAGTGGTTCGACAGGGTATCATGGCTACACCTTC	CASGSTGYHGYTF
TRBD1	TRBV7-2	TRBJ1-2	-	TGTGCCAGCAGCTTAGGGGCAGGGGGTTCGAACTATGGCTACACCTTC	CASSLGAGGSNYGYTF
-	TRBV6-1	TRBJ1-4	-	TGTGCCAGCAGTGAACTAGATAGCGAGAATGAAAAACTGTTTTTT	CASSELDSENEKLFF